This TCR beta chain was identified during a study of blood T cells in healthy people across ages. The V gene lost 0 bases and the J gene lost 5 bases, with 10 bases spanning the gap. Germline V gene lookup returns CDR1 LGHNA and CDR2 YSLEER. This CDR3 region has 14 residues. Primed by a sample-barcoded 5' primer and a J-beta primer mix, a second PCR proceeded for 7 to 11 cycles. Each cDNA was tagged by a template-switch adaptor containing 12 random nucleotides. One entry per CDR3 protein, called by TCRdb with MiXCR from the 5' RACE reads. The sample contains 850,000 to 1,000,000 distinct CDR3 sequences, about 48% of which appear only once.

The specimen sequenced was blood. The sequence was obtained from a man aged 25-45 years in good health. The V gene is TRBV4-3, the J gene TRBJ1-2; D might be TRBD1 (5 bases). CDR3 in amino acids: CASSQETGTYGYTF. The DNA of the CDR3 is TGCGCCAGCAGCCAAGAGACTGGGACTTATGGCTACACCTTC.